The clone carrying this TCR beta chain was seen once. TCRdb re-called the PCR reads through MiXCR. The table includes around 5,600 clones, 34% detected once. This sample stems from a study of metastatic and nonmetastatic thyroid tumors. Each patient went into thyroid surgery without having received any treatment. The CDR3 has 11 amino acids. The ends were cut back, 3 bases at V and 10 bases at J, with 11 bases in the middle. CDR1 is DFQATT and CDR2 is SNEGSKA in the germline V gene (reference sequence). This sequence originates from a male donor with papillary thyroid cancer or a benign thyroid nodule (not recorded which). Some clones in this sample may be carry-over from other donors' samples. The source material was adjacent normal tissue. The chain links TRBV20-1 to TRBJ2-3; D remains unclear. The CDR3 reads CSASRPPAQYF. The DNA for the CDR3 is TGCAGTGCTAGTCGGCCCCCTGCGCAGTATTTT.